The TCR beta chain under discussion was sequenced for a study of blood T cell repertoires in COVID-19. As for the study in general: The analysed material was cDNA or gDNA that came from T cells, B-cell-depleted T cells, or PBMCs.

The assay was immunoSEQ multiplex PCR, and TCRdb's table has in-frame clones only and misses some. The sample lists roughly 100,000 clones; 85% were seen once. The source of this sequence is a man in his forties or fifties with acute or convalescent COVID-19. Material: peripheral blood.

This CDR3 reads CASSWTSFDTQYF. The CDR3 nucleotides are TGCGCCAGCAGCTGGACTAGCTTTGATACGCAGTATTTT. The chain recombines TRBV5-1 with TRBJ2-3, with 8 bases lining up with TRBD2. The CDR3 has 13 residues. Germline CDR1 and CDR2: SGHRS and YFSETQ. J gave up 6 bases and V 3 bases, and 3 bases lay outside the gene matches.